The entry that follows covers one TCR beta chain sequence. TEMRA cells underwent FACS enrichment and CD8+ and CD4+ T cells underwent negative isolation. The sample originates from a study of CD8 T cells in Susac syndrome. V lost 7 bases and J lost 3, with 19 bases in between. The CDR3 covers 15 residues. The germline CDR1 and CDR2 sequences are SQVTM and ANQGSEA. RNA was extracted with the RNeasy kit, and a quantity of roughly 0.45 to 1 ug was reverse transcribed using random hexamers. TCRdb ran MiXCR on the immunoSEQ multiplex PCR reads and lists one entry per CDR3 protein. The repertoire holds about 150,000 distinct CDR3 sequences, with nearly 97% as singletons.

This TCR came from a human donor with multiple sclerosis. This chain uses TRBV29-1 with TRBJ1-5; D is ambiguous. The specimen sequenced was CD8+ T cells from PBMCs. CDR3: CSGTLRPGNNQPQHF. DNA for the CDR3: TGCAGCGGGACCCTAAGGCCAGGCAACAATCAGCCCCAGCATTTT.